The 20 T cell receptor delta chains below all came from one sample that was sequenced in a study of gamma-delta T cells after stem cell transplantation. TCRdb reprocessed the RT-PCR reads using CATT. The repertoire has over 2,500 delta-chain clones, roughly 2% of them found once; the top ten carry 9.5% to 15%. Material for sequencing was gamma-delta T cells. The receptors come from a human donor. It is not recorded whose cells these are; they may come from a transplant donor.

This clone is termed medium-sized. The chain employs TRDV2 and TRDJ3; 12 bases are shared with TRDD3. This CDR3 is 21 amino acids long. V lost 3 bases, J lost 2 bases, and 13 bases stayed unmatched. Germline V gene lookup returns CDR1 GEAIGNYY and CDR2 EKD. The CDR3 DNA follows: TGTGCCTGTGACGCGACAGGACTGGGGGATACTTCCCCCTGGGACACCCGACAGATGTTTTTC. Its protein is CACDATGLGDTSPWDTRQMFF.

As for this clone: A read error is the likely source, as a far larger clone sits one nucleotide away. This specimen includes other DNA sequences encoding the same CDR3. The rearrangement links TRDV1 to TRDJ2, with D unresolved. With 0 bases removed from V and 3 bases from J, the gap between germline ends came to 20 bases. Per germline, CDR1 TSWWSYY and CDR2 QGS. The CDR3 length is 19 residues. CDR3 protein: CALGELGSRLAPLTAQLFF. The CDR3 bases are TGTGCTCTTGGGGAACTGGGCAGCCGCCTGGCTCCCCTGACAGCACAACTCTTCTTT.

Within the sample, this clone is medium-sized. The V call is TRDV2, the J call TRDJ1; D unclear. Trimming removed 4 bases from V and 0 bases from J, with 14 bases in between. Per germline, CDR1 GEAIGNYY and CDR2 EKD. This CDR3 spans 15 amino acids. CDR3 in DNA: TGTGCCTGTGATGCGGTCGGTCTAAACACCGATAAACTCATCTTT. As protein: CACDAVGLNTDKLIF.

This clone is medium-sized. V gene TRDV2 combines with J gene TRDJ1; 10 bases are shared with TRDD3. Germline CDR1 and CDR2: GEAIGNYY and EKD. Losses at the gene ends were 0 bases for V and 2 bases for J; bases not matched to a gene: 8. The length of the CDR3 is 17 residues. CDR3 coding DNA: TGTGCCTGTGACACCGTAGGGCGGGGGATACGGACCGATAAACTCATCTTT. Translated, it gives CACDTVGRGIRTDKLIF.

This clone was observed a few times. A read error is likely here: a far larger clone is one base away. Other DNA sequences of this sample code for an identical CDR3. The chain recombines TRDV2 with TRDJ1, with 12 bases lining up with TRDD3. Germline trimming cut 3 bases from V and 9 bases from J; bases unmatched to any gene: 19. The CDR3 spans 18 residues. CDR1 GEAIGNYY and CDR2 EKD come from the germline V gene. Here the CDR3 reads CACDPVQGLSGGYAELIF. The CDR3 DNA sequence: TGTGCCTGTGACCCTGTCCAGGGCCTTTCTGGGGGATACGCCGAACTCATCTTT.

This clone is deemed medium-sized. The same CDR3 can be traced to other DNA sequences in this sample. J is TRDJ3 and V is TRDV2; 13 nucleotides line up with TRDD3. V lost 3 bases to trimming and J lost 2 bases; unmatched junction nucleotides: 9. Germline lookup yields CDR1 GEAIGNYY and CDR2 EKD. This CDR3 is built from 20 residues. CDR3 in DNA: TGTGCCTGTGACGCCGACTGGGGGATACGCAACACCTGGGACACCCGACAGATGTTTTTC. Its translation: CACDADWGIRNTWDTRQMFF.

CDR3 region: CACDIVAIDTHPDKLIF. The CDR3 coding sequence is TGTGCCTGTGACATAGTGGCGATAGATACTCACCCCGATAAACTCATCTTT. The chain links TRDV2 to TRDJ1; tentative D call: TRDD3 (5 bases). The CDR3 spans 17 residues. Trimming cost V 2 bases and J 3 bases, with 21 bases left between them. Looked up from germline, CDR1 is GEAIGNYY and CDR2 is EKD.

Relative to its sample, this clone is medium-sized (0.01 to 0.1%). The genes are TRDV2 and TRDJ3; 13 nucleotides agree with TRDD3. Trimming at V came to 3 bases and at J to 4 bases, leaving 8 bases not matched to a gene. This CDR3 has 19 amino acids. Germline CDR1 reads GEAIGNYY; CDR2 reads EKD. CDR3 in amino acids: CACDSVLGDTTWDTRQMFF. For the CDR3, the DNA is TGTGCCTGTGACTCGGTACTGGGGGATACGACATGGGACACCCGACAGATGTTTTTC.

This chain joins TRDV2 and TRDJ1; 11 bases fit TRDD3. Germline lookup yields CDR1 GEAIGNYY and CDR2 EKD. The CDR3 loop spans 15 amino acids. V was clipped by 3 bases and J by 4 bases; unmatched bases: 6. The CDR3 DNA sequence: TGTGCCTGTGACCAAATGGGGGATACGGACGATAAACTCATCTTT. The encoded protein is CACDQMGDTDDKLIF.

This clone was detected a few times. The listed TCRdb protein conflicts with the DNA translation at residue 13, and the protein shown is translated directly from the DNA. The chain couples TRDV2 to TRDJ3, with D perhaps TRDD3 (5 bases). The germline CDR1 and CDR2 sequences are GEAIGNYY and EKD. This CDR3 region has 18 residues. The CDR3 is CACDSVLDLSWDARQMFF. Here the CDR3 DNA reads TGTGCCTGTGACAGCGTACTGGACCTATCCTGGGACGCCCGACAGATGTTTTTC.

As concerns this clone: A much larger clone is a single base away; this may be a read error. The same CDR3 is also encoded by other DNA sequences in this sample. The chain carries TRDV2 and TRDJ1, with D tentatively TRDD3 (6 bases). Trimming removed 3 bases from V and 0 bases from J, with 31 bases in between. The CDR3 loop spans 21 amino acids. In germline, CDR1 is GEAIGNYY, CDR2 EKD. The CDR3 is CACDLPTSFAVGAPHTDKLIF. The CDR3 nucleotides read TGTGCCTGTGACCTCCCAACCTCCTTCGCCGTGGGGGCCCCACACACCGATAAACTCATCTTT.

This clone was detected only a few times. With a far larger clone one base away, a read error is the likely cause. The chain employs TRDV2 and TRDJ1; TRDD3 agrees at 8 bases. The CDR3 is made up of 15 amino acids. The trim removed 2 bases at V and 10 bases at J, leaving 14 bases unmatched. Germline V gives CDR1 GEAIGNYY, CDR2 EKD. The CDR3 DNA reads TGTGCCTGTGACAAACTACTGGGGGTCCCTAAGGGACTCATCTTT. It translates to CACDKLLGVPKGLIF.

This clone showed up just a few times. It is likely a read error: a sequence one base away is far more abundant. This sample also contains other DNA sequences that code for the same CDR3. The chain has TRDV2 and TRDJ1, with D possibly matching TRDD3 (6 bases). The germline gives CDR1 GEAIGNYY, CDR2 EKD. There are 21 residues in the CDR3. CDR3 bases: TGTGCCTGTGACAGAGTACTGGGTTCTCCGTCGTTTCCCTCGTACACTGATAAACTCATCTTT. Encoded protein: CACDRVLGSPSFPSYTDKLIF.

To note about this clone: A read error may explain this, as a much larger clone is one base away. This chain's CDR3 is CACGTAWGTYTDKLIF. In DNA form, the CDR3 reads TGTGCCTGTGGCACCGCCTGGGGGACTTACACCGATAAACTCATCTTT. This sequence joins TRDV2 and TRDJ1; TRDD3 agrees at 8 bases. CDR1 is GEAIGNYY, CDR2 EKD, per germline. This CDR3 comprises 16 residues.

This clone has only a few counts. Given a much more abundant clone one base away, this may be a read error. This same CDR3 is encoded by further DNA sequences in the sample. V and J are TRDV2 and TRDJ1; 10 nucleotides agree with TRDD3. The CDR3 runs 28 residues. Germline V lookup: CDR1 GEAIGNYY, CDR2 EKD. CDR3 sequence reads: CACDTLHSYPNHPRPLGDPLNYTDKLIF. CDR3 sequence (DNA): TGTGCCTGCGACACTTTACATTCCTACCCCAACCACCCACGGCCACTGGGGGATCCGTTAAACTACACCGATAAACTCATCTTT.

This clone was seen only a few times. This likely reflects a read error, since a far larger clone is one base away. The same CDR3 is also encoded by other DNA sequences in this sample. The V gene is TRDV2, the J gene TRDJ1, with 11 nucleotides matching TRDD3. The CDR3 is made up of 16 amino acids. CDR1 GEAIGNYY and CDR2 EKD come from the germline V gene. The CDR3: CACDGVGDTRTDKLIF. Here the CDR3 DNA reads TGTGCCTGTGACGGGGTGGGGGATACGCGGACCGACAAACTCATCTTT.

This clone was counted a few times. TCRdb shows a much larger clone's protein in place of this DNA's translation, and the two differ at residue 5, likely through a read error; the protein shown is translated from the DNA. The chain is built from TRDV2 and TRDJ1; 8 nucleotides match TRDD3. The V gene's germline CDR1 is GEAIGNYY and CDR2 EKD. This CDR3 has 19 amino acids. The V and J ends lost 3 bases and 0 bases, in that order; junction bases with no gene match: 17. The CDR3 sequence: CACDAAHRWGNAYTDKLIF. DNA for the CDR3: TGTGCCTGTGACGCTGCTCATCGCTGGGGGAACGCATACACCGATAAACTCATCTTT.

Notes on this clone: A read error likely explains this, since a far larger clone differs by one base. The rearrangement uses TRDV2 and TRDJ1; 9 bases are a match to TRDD3. Germline V gene lookup returns CDR1 GEAIGNYY and CDR2 EKD. J lost 2 bases, V lost 1 base, and 7 bases had no gene match. This CDR3 comprises 16 residues. CDR3: CACDTLGEMRTDKLIF. The CDR3 DNA reads TGTGCCTGTGACACACTGGGGGAAATGAGGACCGATAAACTCATCTTT.

Comments on this clone: A much larger clone is a single base away; this may be a read error. The genes are TRDV2 and TRDJ1; 8 nucleotides agree with TRDD3. Looked up from germline, CDR1 is GEAIGNYY and CDR2 is EKD. V shed 6 bases and J 0 bases; nucleotides not matched to a gene: 11. The CDR3 has 16 amino acids. CDR3: CACNLLGVPYTDKLIF. The CDR3 DNA reads TGTGCCTGTAACTTACTGGGGGTCCCGTACACCGATAAACTCATCTTT.

This clone was picked up a small number of times. This chain links TRDV2 with TRDJ1; 12 bases match TRDD3. The V gene's germline CDR1 is GEAIGNYY and CDR2 EKD. The CDR3 length is 19 residues. The ends lost 3 bases at V and 0 bases at J; junction bases unmatched: 13. The CDR3 DNA sequence: TGTGCCTGTGACCCCGTACTGGGGGATACTACCCCGTACACCGATAAACTCATCTTT. Translated: CACDPVLGDTTPYTDKLIF.